This T cell receptor (beta chain) derives from a study of OX40 agonist ivuxolimab in advanced cancers. Study summary: Every 2 weeks, ivuxolimab was infused into the patients intravenously at between 0.01 and 10 mg/kg. General observations from the study: In general, CD8+ T cells held more expanded clones than CD4+ did, on average.

Sampling of blood occurred at baseline, cycle 4 day 1, and cycle 7 day 1. TCRdb's copy holds only in-frame clones and misses some; the assay was immunoSEQ multiplex PCR. Of approximately 50,000 clones listed, about 85% were seen once; the top ten hold around 0.76%. With regard to this clone: Antigen unknown.

Germline trimming cut 5 bases from V and 5 bases from J; bases unmatched to any gene: 8. Germline V gene data show CDR1 as MDHEN and CDR2 as SYDVKM. The CDR3 loop spans 15 amino acids. The source is an adult with an advanced solid tumor such as melanoma, head and neck, liver or kidney cancer. The input for sequencing was CD4+ or CD8+ T cells sorted from blood, taken in a trial of the OX40 agonist ivuxolimab. The chain has TRBV28 and TRBJ1-3, with 8 bases aligning to TRBD1. CDR3 amino acids: CASSKPGQVRNTIYF. CDR3 DNA sequence: TGTGCCAGCAGTAAACCGGGACAGGTTAGAAACACCATATATTTT.